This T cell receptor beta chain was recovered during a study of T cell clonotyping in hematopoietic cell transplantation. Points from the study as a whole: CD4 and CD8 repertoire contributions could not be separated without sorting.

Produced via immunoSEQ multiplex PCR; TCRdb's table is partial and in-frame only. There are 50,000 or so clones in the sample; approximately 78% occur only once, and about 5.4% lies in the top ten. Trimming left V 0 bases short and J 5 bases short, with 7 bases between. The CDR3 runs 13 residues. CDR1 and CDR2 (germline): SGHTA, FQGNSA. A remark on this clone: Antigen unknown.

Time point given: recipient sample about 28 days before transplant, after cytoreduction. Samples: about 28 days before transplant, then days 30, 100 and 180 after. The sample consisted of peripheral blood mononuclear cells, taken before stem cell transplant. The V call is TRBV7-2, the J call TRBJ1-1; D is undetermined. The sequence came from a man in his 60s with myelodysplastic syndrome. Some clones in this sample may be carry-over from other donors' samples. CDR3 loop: CASSLASGTEAFF. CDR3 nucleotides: TGTGCCAGCAGCTTAGCAAGTGGGACTGAAGCTTTCTTT. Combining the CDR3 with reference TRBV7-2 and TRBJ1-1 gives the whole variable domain GAGVSQSPSNKVTEKGKDVELRCDPISGHTALYWYRQSLGQGLEFLIYFQGNSAPDKSGLPSDRFSAERTGGSVSTLTIQRTQQEDSAVYLCASSLASGTEAFFGQGTRLTVV.